The 20 T cell receptor beta chains given below trace back to one sample, sequenced in a study of OX40 agonist ivuxolimab in advanced cancers. Profiled with immunoSEQ multiplex PCR; TCRdb holds only in-frame clones, not every one. The sample includes 50,000 to 85,000 clones, about 85% seen only once; the top ten take under 4.5%. Sequencing used CD4+ or CD8+ T cells sorted from blood, obtained in a trial of the OX40 agonist ivuxolimab. The source of these receptors is an adult with an advanced solid tumor such as melanoma, head and neck, liver or kidney cancer.

The gene calls are TRBV19 and TRBJ2-5; unclear D gene. CDR1 and CDR2 (germline): LNHDA, SQIVND (reference sequence). The CDR3 spans 13 residues. Between the trimmed V and J ends, which lost 5 bases and 4 bases, there was a span of 11 bases. Written as DNA, the CDR3 is TGTGCCAGTAGTGGAATACTACCAGAGACCCAGTACTTC. This codes for CASSGILPETQYF.

This chain joins TRBV15 and TRBJ1-4; the match to TRBD1 covers 10 bases. The V and J ends lost 1 base and 8 bases, in that order; junction bases with no gene match: 4. Germline V gene sequence: CDR1 LNHNV, CDR2 YYDKDF (reference sequence). The CDR3 extends over 15 amino acids. CDR3 protein: CATSRGGTGEEKLFF. DNA of the CDR3: TGTGCCACCAGCAGAGGGGGGACAGGGGAAGAAAAACTGTTTTTT.

In this sample, this clone turned up once. The J gene is TRBJ2-4, the V gene TRBV6-5; perhaps TRBD2 as D (5 bases). Germline lookup yields CDR1 MNHEY and CDR2 SVGAGI. This CDR3 region has 14 residues. The ends were cut back, 5 bases at V and 0 bases at J, with 8 bases in the middle. CDR3 coding DNA: TGTGCCAGCAGTCGCAGCGGAGCCAAAAACATTCAGTACTTC. It yields the protein CASSRSGAKNIQYF.

This rearrangement joins TRBV27 to TRBJ2-1; D is ambiguous. Germline assignment: CDR1 MNHEY and CDR2 SMNVEV (reference sequence). V was cut by 5 bases and J by 0 bases, with 8 bases left in between. The CDR3 loop spans 14 amino acids. The CDR3 DNA follows: TGTGCCAGCAGTGAACTATTCTCCTACAATGAGCAGTTCTTC. Its translation: CASSELFSYNEQFF.

V and J are TRBV11-3 and TRBJ2-1; D may be TRBD1 or TRBD2 (5 bases each). The germline V and J ends were trimmed by 2 bases and 6 bases, with 23 bases remaining between them. CDR1 is SGHNT, CDR2 YENEEA, per germline. The CDR3 is made up of 18 amino acids. The CDR3 nucleotides are TGTGCCAGCAGCTTATATCACTCCCGGGACCCATACAGCAATGAGCAGTTCTTC. Translated: CASSLYHSRDPYSNEQFF.

The chain recombines TRBV19 with TRBJ2-5; 8 nucleotides line up with TRBD2. This CDR3 spans 14 amino acids. Germline CDR1 reads LNHDA; CDR2 reads SQIVND (reference sequence). Germline trimming cut 6 bases from V and 7 bases from J; bases unmatched to any gene: 10. CDR3: CASRSGRPSGTQYF. CDR3 DNA: TGTGCCAGTAGAAGCGGGAGACCCTCTGGGACCCAGTACTTC. The full variable domain, with the rest looked up from reference TRBV19 and TRBJ2-5, is DGGITQSPKYLFRKEGQNVTLSCEQNLNHDAMYWYRQDPGQGLRLIYYSQIVNDFQKGDIAEGYSVSREKKESFPLTVTSAQKNPTAFYLCASRSGRPSGTQYFGPGTRLLVL.

This clone occurred once. The rearrangement joins TRBV4-3 to TRBJ2-2, with D tentatively TRBD1 or TRBD2 (5 bases each). The CDR3 sequence is 17 residues long. Germline loops: CDR1 LGHNA, CDR2 YSLEER. V gave up 2 bases and J gave up 3 bases, with 16 bases separating them. CDR3 DNA: TGCGCCAGCAGCCAATCCGGGGCCACGGCCGACACCGGGGAGCTGTTTTTT. It is translated as CASSQSGATADTGELFF.

The gene calls are TRBV2 and TRBJ2-1; D not certain. V shed 11 bases and J shed 10 bases, with 15 bases lying between them. This CDR3 has 11 amino acids. Germline V lookup: CDR1 SNHLY, CDR2 FYNNEI. In DNA, the CDR3 is TGTGCCTGCACCCCCCAAATCGAGCAGTTCTTC. Amino acids: CACTPQIEQFF.

This chain joins TRBV9 and TRBJ1-2; TRBD1 agrees at 7 bases. This CDR3 has 14 amino acids. J lost 3 bases, V lost 4 bases, and 6 bases had no gene match. CDR1 is SGDLS and CDR2 is YYNGEE in the germline V gene. The CDR3 DNA reads as TGTGCCAGCAGCCCCAGACAGGGCGACTATGGCTACACCTTC. It specifies CASSPRQGDYGYTF.

The V and J genes are TRBV14 and TRBJ2-1; TRBD2 might be the D (7 bases). V was shortened by 1 base and J by 6 bases, with 13 bases between the two germline ends. This CDR3 contains 15 residues. CDR1 and CDR2 from the germline V gene are SGHDN and FVKESK. The CDR3 region has the DNA TGTGCCAGCAGCCAAGTTCGGGGGGCGGTCAATGAGCAGTTCTTC. Residues: CASSQVRGAVNEQFF.

The DNA for the CDR3 is TGCGCCAGCAGCTTGTCAGGAAGCGGGACTGATACCGGGGAGCTGTTTTTT. Its protein is CASSLSGSGTDTGELFF. The chain combines TRBV5-1 with TRBJ2-2; 7 bases are a match to TRBD2. After removal of 1 base from V and 5 bases from J, the junction contained 11 bases not matched to a gene. CDR3 size: 17 residues. Germline CDR1 is SGHRS and CDR2 is YFSETQ.

This rearrangement joins TRBV12-1 to TRBJ2-2; TRBD1, as called in the table, went unchecked against the DNA. TRBV12-1 is a listed pseudogene. The CDR3 contains 16 residues. CDR3 sequence (DNA): TGTGCCAGCAGCCGCGACAGGCCCTTTTTTACCGGGGAGCTGTTTTTT. Residues: CASSRDRPFFTGELFF.

This clone came up once. The V call is TRBV28, the J call TRBJ1-2; no clear D gene. The V end was cut by 4 bases, the J end by 8 bases, with 17 bases between. Germline assignment: CDR1 MDHEN and CDR2 SYDVKM. The CDR3 consists of 14 residues. The CDR3, as DNA: TGTGCCAGCAGTTCCCAGGAGCGGATTGGAGGCTACACCTTC. Protein product: CASSSQERIGGYTF.

J is TRBJ1-4 and V is TRBV5-1; D is perhaps TRBD1 (6 bases). The ends were cut back, 0 bases at V and 6 bases at J, with 9 bases in the middle. The CDR3 extends over 14 amino acids. Germline loops: CDR1 SGHRS, CDR2 YFSETQ. The CDR3 DNA follows: TGCGCCAGCAGCTTGGCGGGGGCGGATGAAAAACTGTTTTTT. Protein: CASSLAGADEKLFF.

The CDR3 protein is CAWSQAGQGYIQPQHF. The CDR3 DNA reads as TGTGCCTGGAGTCAAGCGGGACAGGGGTATATTCAGCCCCAGCATTTT. The V call is TRBV30, the J call TRBJ1-5, with 10 bases fitting TRBD1. Germline V CDR1 and CDR2: GTSNPN, SVGIG (reference sequence). The CDR3 length is 16 residues. The junction had 10 bases not matched to a gene; V was cut back by 2 bases and J by 6 bases.

This chain uses TRBV10-3 with TRBJ2-1, with D perhaps TRBD1 (5 bases). This CDR3 has 12 amino acids. The germline CDR1 and CDR2 sequences are ENHRY and SYGVKD. V lost 3 bases and J lost 16, with 16 bases in between. The CDR3 nucleotides read TGTGCCATCAGTGAAGAATGGGGCAGCCAATTCTTC. Protein product: CAISEEWGSQFF.

This chain joins TRBV21-1 and TRBJ2-7; the table's D call of TRBD2 was not tested on the DNA. TRBV21-1 is a known pseudogene. This CDR3 has 14 amino acids. CDR3 DNA sequence: TGTGCCAGCAGCACGCAGCGGGAGAGGCCCGAGCAGTACTTC. This translates into CASSTQRERPEQYF.

The V and J genes are TRBV30 and TRBJ1-5; 8 bases line up with TRBD1. The V segment lost 2 bases and the J segment 4 bases; nucleotides outside the gene matches: 7. This CDR3 is built from 15 residues. Germline lookup yields CDR1 GTSNPN and CDR2 SVGIG (reference sequence). This CDR3 reads CAWSFPTGENQPQHF. In DNA form, the CDR3 reads TGTGCCTGGAGTTTCCCGACAGGGGAGAATCAGCCCCAGCATTTT.

V usage is TRBV29-1 and J usage is TRBJ2-1; D gene unclear. V was pared by 5 bases and J by 5 bases, with 10 bases between. CDR1 is SQVTM and CDR2 is ANQGSEA in the germline V gene. This CDR3 has 12 residues. This CDR3 is CSVRVPNNEQFF. The CDR3 DNA sequence: TGCAGCGTTCGGGTCCCCAACAATGAGCAGTTCTTC.

This clone was detected once. V is TRBV28 and J is TRBJ1-1, with 11 bases identical to TRBD1. Trimming took 5 bases from V and 1 from J; bases not matched to a gene: 3. The CDR3 is 15 residues long. The germline gives CDR1 MDHEN, CDR2 SYDVKM. The CDR3 sequence: CASSGTGGKNTEAFF. CDR3 nucleotide sequence: TGTGCCAGCAGTGGGACAGGGGGTAAGAACACTGAAGCTTTCTTT.